This TCR beta chain was observed in a study of identical twins. V dropped 0 bases and J dropped 3 bases, with 12 bases sitting between them. The CDR3 is made up of 15 amino acids. The germline V gene has CDR1 SGHRS and CDR2 YFSETQ. TCRdb called the 5' RACE reads again in MiXCR, with one record for every CDR3 protein. This sample has about 900,000 distinct CDR3 sequences, with roughly 12% found just once. These sequences were also reported in another study, on yellow fever vaccine responses in identical twins.

V gene TRBV5-1 combines with J gene TRBJ2-5; D unresolved. The sequence came from a woman aged 18-29 years in good health. What was sequenced was PBMCs. CDR3 in DNA: TGCGCCAGCAGCTTGGCCGGGTTGTGGGAAGAGACCCAGTACTTC. Translating gives CASSLAGLWEETQYF.